The 9 T cell receptor beta chains below come from one sample, sequenced in a study of PD-L1 blockade in urothelial cancer. The time point is: pretreatment peripheral blood. This table comes from immunoSEQ multiplex PCR, and its TCRdb copy is limited to in-frame clones, with some not included. The sample has roughly 53,000 clones, 87% seen once. This specimen was PBMCs, taken around atezolizumab (anti-PD-L1) treatment. Source of these receptors: a woman aged 55-75 years with urothelial cancer.

The V call is TRBV9, the J call TRBJ2-5; 14 bases agree with TRBD2. Germline V gene lookup returns CDR1 SGDLS and CDR2 YYNGEE. CDR3 length: 14 amino acids. With 2 bases clipped from V and 7 bases from J, the junction kept 1 base outside the gene matches. The CDR3 bases are TGTGCCAGCAGCGTTGGGACTAGCGGGAGGACCCAGTACTTC. It encodes CASSVGTSGRTQYF.

Only one count was recorded for this clone. The rearrangement joins TRBV6-6 to TRBJ2-3, with 9 bases lining up with TRBD2. The germline V gene encodes CDR1 MNHNY and CDR2 SVGAGI (reference sequence). V shed 6 bases, J shed 6 bases, and the junction held 13 bases outside the gene matches. This CDR3 spans 16 amino acids. CDR3 loop: CASSPHSGSRRDTQYF. The CDR3 DNA is TGTGCCAGCAGCCCCCATAGCGGGAGTCGCCGCGATACGCAGTATTTT.

This clone was picked up a small number of times. The chain combines TRBV5-1 with TRBJ2-1; 7 bases map to TRBD2. The J segment lost 10 bases and the V segment lost 5 bases, leaving 12 bases of the junction unmatched. CDR3 length: 14 residues. In germline, CDR1 is SGHRS, CDR2 YFSETQ. The CDR3 region has the DNA TGCGCCAGCAGTCCCTTCGAGCGGGGTGGCGAGCAGTTCTTC. The encoded protein is CASSPFERGGEQFF.

The chain's CDR3 is CASSSEPSYNSPLHF. For the CDR3, the DNA is TGTGCCAGCAGCTCCGAGCCCTCCTATAATTCACCCCTCCACTTT. J is TRBJ1-6 and V is TRBV7-3; no firm D call. V lost 4 bases and J 0 bases, leaving 7 bases between the germline ends. This CDR3 region has 15 residues. Germline CDR1 is SGHTA and CDR2 is FQGTGA. The whole variable domain, filled in from reference TRBV7-3 and TRBJ1-6, reads GAGVSQTPSNKVTEKGKYVELRCDPISGHTALYWYRQSLGQGPEFLIYFQGTGAADDSGLPNDRFFAVRPEGSVSTLKIQRTERGDSAVYLCASSSEPSYNSPLHFGNGTRLTVT.

The V gene is TRBV29-1, the J gene TRBJ2-3; the D gene is possibly TRBD2 (6 bases). The germline V gene has CDR1 SQVTM and CDR2 ANQGSEA. V was clipped by 7 bases and J by 1 base, with 12 bases between them. This CDR3 is 13 amino acids long. In nucleotides, the CDR3 is TGCAGCGCCACGGGGGTGGGCACAGATACGCAGTATTTT. Translated: CSATGVGTDTQYF.

This chain links TRBV7-2 with TRBJ2-1, with a possible D match to TRBD2 (5 bases). The V gene's germline CDR1 is SGHTA and CDR2 FQGNSA. The CDR3 has 13 amino acids. Trimming removed 7 bases at V and 1 base at J, with 8 bases between. CDR3 protein: CASNEGSYNEQFF. DNA for the CDR3: TGTGCCAGCAACGAGGGATCCTACAATGAGCAGTTCTTC.

This chain connects TRBV2 to TRBJ2-1; 10 bases agree with TRBD1. Germline V CDR1 and CDR2: SNHLY, FYNNEI. J lost 7 bases, V lost 4 bases, and 1 base had no gene match. This CDR3 has 13 amino acids. The CDR3 nucleotides read TGTGCCAGCAGTGTGGACAGGGGGAATGAGCAGTTCTTC. It specifies CASSVDRGNEQFF.

The chain combines TRBV5-1 with TRBJ2-2, with D possibly matching TRBD1 (7 bases). Looked up from germline, CDR1 is SGHRS and CDR2 is YFSETQ. CDR3 size: 14 residues. The V end was cut by 0 bases, the J end by 7 bases, with 10 bases between. CDR3 sequence reads: CASSLAGGLGELFF. CDR3 nucleotide sequence: TGCGCCAGCAGCTTGGCAGGGGGGCTCGGGGAGCTGTTTTTT.

This sequence joins TRBV7-2 and TRBJ1-3; unclear D gene. Trimming pared 4 bases from V and 9 bases from J, leaving 13 bases between. Germline CDR1 and CDR2: SGHTA and FQGNSA. CDR3 size: 13 residues. Here the CDR3 reads CASSSVARSTIYF. The DNA of the CDR3 is TGTGCCAGCAGCTCAGTAGCCCGTAGCACCATATATTTT.